This TCR beta chain appears in the sequencing data of a study of T cell responses to AZD1222 COVID-19 vaccine (dated by TCRdb to the early 2020s). With regard to the full study: TCR sequencing was performed for some 250 trial participants, of whom around 200 were given two doses of AZD1222 and some 25 were given two doses of MenACWY control vaccine. Trial participants were enrolled by age into 18-55, 56-69 and 70-plus year subgroups, with around 150, 28 and 57 TCR-sequenced participants respectively.

Counted from cysteine to phenylalanine, this CDR3 has 16 amino acids. CDR3 DNA is the only sequence kept; it has 48 bases, read in frame from the first base. Trimming at the junction amounts to 7 bases on V and 4 bases on J, and the germline ends lie 19 bases apart. Based on the germline V gene (reference sequence), the CDR1 and CDR2 sequences are MNHEY and SMNVEV. Study-wide conclusions, independent of this receptor: Epitopes outside the regions mutated in the B.1.351 and B.1.1.7 variants were reportedly recognized by nearly half of the unique spike-specific TCRs. Participants were mostly white British, with more females than males. The authors suggested clonal diversity may have been underestimated. CD4 TCRs associated with the vaccine covered the entire spike protein, and the dominant responses were in regions 160-218 and 743-854. Because no day 14 peak-response samples were available, repertoires were characterized only after the peak T cell response. After two AZD1222 doses, spike-specific TCR breadth and depth were significantly higher than at day 0 and than in MenACWY recipients. The 56-69-year group was small, and its depth increase did not reach significance, likely because of low power. Conclusions about previously exposed vaccinees are limited because only six or seven AZD1222 recipients were SARS-CoV-2 seropositive at baseline.

To note about this clone: The target of this receptor is not known. Base-call qualities are not available, and no considerably larger clone is one nucleotide away.

The CDR3 regions of human TCRbeta chains were analyzed by immunosequencing. The study's own analysis went as follows. TCRs in the repertoires were matched against a reference library of SARS-CoV-2-specific TCRs that had been generated with the MIRA antigen-specificity platform. Breadth meant the fraction of unique TCRs that were SARS-CoV-2-associated, whereas depth meant the fraction of total T cells that were SARS-CoV-2-associated. Each spike-specific TCR was assigned to its reactive spike region and to a CD4 or CD8 class using the MIRA data. Log10-transformed breadth and depth values were compared by one-way ANOVA with Sidak's multiple comparisons tests. TCRdb obtained this table from immuneACCESS and retained in-frame rearrangements with V and J assigned. These tables miss some clones; where compared with another copy, unresolved V genes account for less than half of the shortfall, and the remainder is unexplained. For V, J and clone size, that table is used; D and trimming come from the DNA. Here the sample has about 140,000 clones; roughly 91% occur a single time. The top ten clonotypes cover approximately 3% of the sample.

The sample's time point, from its label and the paper: about 28 days (+/-7) after the second vaccine dose. AZD1222 recipients whose second dose came at about 4 weeks and those whose second dose came at about 12 weeks were combined into one group, since spike-specific TCR depth and breadth did not differ between the two schedules. Vaccinee samples were obtained from the UK trials COV001 and COV002, which included a single-blind randomized controlled phase 2/3 trial of AZD1222 (ChAdOx1 nCoV-19) in healthy adults. For TCRbeta chain sequencing, PBMC samples were collected from trial participants at day 0 and at day 28 after the second dose.

Specimen: peripheral blood, collected 28 days after the second AZD1222 dose. The sequence joins TRBV27 to TRBJ2-2; matching of 6 bases hints at TRBD1 as the D gene. The receptor was derived from an adult who received the AZD1222 COVID-19 vaccine. The nucleotide sequence reads TGTGCCAGCAAAGAACAGGGTGTCTCGCGCACCGGGGAGCTGTTTTTT. This sequence encodes CASKEQGVSRTGELFF.